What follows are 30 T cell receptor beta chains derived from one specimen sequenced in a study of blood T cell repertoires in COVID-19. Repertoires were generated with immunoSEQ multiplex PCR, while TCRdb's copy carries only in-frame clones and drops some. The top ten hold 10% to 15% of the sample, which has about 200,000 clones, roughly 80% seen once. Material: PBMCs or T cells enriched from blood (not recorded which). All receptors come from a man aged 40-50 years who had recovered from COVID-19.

CDR3: CASSQTWGLAVDTQYF. The CDR3 DNA sequence: TGCGCCAGCAGCCAAACTTGGGGGCTAGCGGTGGATACGCAGTATTTT. V and J are TRBV4-3 and TRBJ2-3; D possibly corresponds to TRBD2 (7 bases). There are 16 residues in the CDR3. Germline values: CDR1 LGHNA, CDR2 YSLEER. Trimming pared 2 bases from V and 6 bases from J, leaving 18 bases between.

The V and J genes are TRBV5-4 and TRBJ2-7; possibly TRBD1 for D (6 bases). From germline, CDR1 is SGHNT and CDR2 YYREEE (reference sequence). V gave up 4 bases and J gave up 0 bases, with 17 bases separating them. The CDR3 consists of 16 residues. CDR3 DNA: TGTGCCAGCAGCCGCCAGGGGAGCCTACTCTCCTACGAGCAGTACTTC. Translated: CASSRQGSLLSYEQYF.

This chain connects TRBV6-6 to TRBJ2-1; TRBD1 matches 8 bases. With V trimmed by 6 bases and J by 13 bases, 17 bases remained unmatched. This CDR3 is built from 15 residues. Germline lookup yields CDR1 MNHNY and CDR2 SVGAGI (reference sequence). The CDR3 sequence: CASRSSGGAERDQFF. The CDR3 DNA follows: TGTGCCAGCAGGTCATCAGGGGGCGCGGAACGGGATCAGTTCTTC.

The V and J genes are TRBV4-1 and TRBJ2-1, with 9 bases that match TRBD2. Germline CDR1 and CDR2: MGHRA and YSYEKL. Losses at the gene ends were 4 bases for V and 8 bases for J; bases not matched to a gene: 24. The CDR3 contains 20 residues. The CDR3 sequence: CASSLYASGTGVGRSHEQFF. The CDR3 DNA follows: TGCGCCAGCAGCCTTTACGCTAGCGGGACCGGGGTAGGGAGATCTCATGAGCAGTTCTTC.

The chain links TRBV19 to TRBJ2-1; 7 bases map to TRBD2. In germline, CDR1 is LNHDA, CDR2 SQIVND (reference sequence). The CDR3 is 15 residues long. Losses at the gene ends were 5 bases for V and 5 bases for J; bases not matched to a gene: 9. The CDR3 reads CASSPRDYFNNEQFF. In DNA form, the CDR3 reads TGTGCCAGTAGTCCCCGGGACTATTTTAACAATGAGCAGTTCTTC. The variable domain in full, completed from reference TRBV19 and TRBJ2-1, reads DGGITQSPKYLFRKEGQNVTLSCEQNLNHDAMYWYRQDPGQGLRLIYYSQIVNDFQKGDIAEGYSVSREKKESFPLTVTSAQKNPTAFYLCASSPRDYFNNEQFFGPGTRLTVL.

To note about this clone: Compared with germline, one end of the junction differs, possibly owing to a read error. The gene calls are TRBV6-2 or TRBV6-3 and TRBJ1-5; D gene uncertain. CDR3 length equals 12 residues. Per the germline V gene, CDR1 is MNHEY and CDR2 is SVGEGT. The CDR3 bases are TGTGCCACCAGTTGGGCCGGGAAGCCCCAGCATTTT. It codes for CATSWAGKPQHF.

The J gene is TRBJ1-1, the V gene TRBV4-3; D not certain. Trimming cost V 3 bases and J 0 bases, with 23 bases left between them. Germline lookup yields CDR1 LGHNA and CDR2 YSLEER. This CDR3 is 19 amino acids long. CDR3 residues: CASSQDSPGQTTLNTEAFF. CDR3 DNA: TGCGCCAGCAGCCAGGACTCTCCGGGTCAGACAACACTGAACACTGAAGCTTTCTTT.

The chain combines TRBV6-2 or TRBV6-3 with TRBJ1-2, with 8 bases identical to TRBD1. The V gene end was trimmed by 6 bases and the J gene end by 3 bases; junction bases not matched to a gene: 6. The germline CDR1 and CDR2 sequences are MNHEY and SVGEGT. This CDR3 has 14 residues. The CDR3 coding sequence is TGTGCCAGCAGCTCCGGACAGGGCCACTATGGCTACACCTTC. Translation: CASSSGQGHYGYTF.

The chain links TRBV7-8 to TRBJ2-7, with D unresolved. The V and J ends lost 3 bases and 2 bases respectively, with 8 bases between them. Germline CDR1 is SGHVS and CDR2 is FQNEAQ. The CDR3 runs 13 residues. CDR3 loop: CASSFNEAYEQYV. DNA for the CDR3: TGTGCCAGCAGCTTCAATGAGGCCTACGAGCAGTACGTC.

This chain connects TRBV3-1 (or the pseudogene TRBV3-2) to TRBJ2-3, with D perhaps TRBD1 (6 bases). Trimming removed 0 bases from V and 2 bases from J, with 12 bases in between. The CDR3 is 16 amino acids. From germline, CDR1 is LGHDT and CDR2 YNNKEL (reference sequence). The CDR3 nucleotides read TGTGCCAGCAGCCAAGATAGGACAGACACCACAGATACGCAGTATTTT. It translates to CASSQDRTDTTDTQYF.

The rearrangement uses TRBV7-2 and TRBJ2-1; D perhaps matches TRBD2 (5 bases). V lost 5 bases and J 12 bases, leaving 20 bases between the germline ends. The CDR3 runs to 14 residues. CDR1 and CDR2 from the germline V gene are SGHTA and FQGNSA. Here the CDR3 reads CASSPPGFGIRQFF. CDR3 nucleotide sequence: TGTGCCAGCAGCCCACCTGGGTTCGGGATCAGGCAGTTCTTC.

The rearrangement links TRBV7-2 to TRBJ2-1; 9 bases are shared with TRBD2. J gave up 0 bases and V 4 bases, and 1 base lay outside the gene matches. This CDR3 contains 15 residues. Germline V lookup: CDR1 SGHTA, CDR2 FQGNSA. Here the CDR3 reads CASSSSGNSYNEQFF. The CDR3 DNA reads TGTGCCAGCAGCTCTAGCGGGAACTCCTACAATGAGCAGTTCTTC.

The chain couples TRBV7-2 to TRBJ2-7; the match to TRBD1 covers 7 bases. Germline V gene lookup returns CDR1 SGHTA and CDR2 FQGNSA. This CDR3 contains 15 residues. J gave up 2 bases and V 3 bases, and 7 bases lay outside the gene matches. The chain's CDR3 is CASSFDRDPAYEQYF. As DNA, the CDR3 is TGTGCCAGCAGCTTCGACAGGGACCCTGCCTACGAGCAGTACTTC.

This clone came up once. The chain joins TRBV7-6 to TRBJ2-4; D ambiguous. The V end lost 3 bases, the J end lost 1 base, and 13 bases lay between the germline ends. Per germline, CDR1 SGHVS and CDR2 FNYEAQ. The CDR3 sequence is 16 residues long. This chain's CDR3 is CASSLKDPGAKNIQYF. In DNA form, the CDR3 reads TGTGCCAGCAGCTTGAAAGATCCCGGGGCCAAAAACATTCAGTACTTC.

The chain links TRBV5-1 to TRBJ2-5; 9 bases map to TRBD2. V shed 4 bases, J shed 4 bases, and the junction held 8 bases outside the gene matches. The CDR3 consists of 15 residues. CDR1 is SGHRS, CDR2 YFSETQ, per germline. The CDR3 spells CASSPTGTSIETQYF. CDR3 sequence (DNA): TGCGCCAGCAGCCCAACCGGGACTAGCATAGAGACCCAGTACTTC.

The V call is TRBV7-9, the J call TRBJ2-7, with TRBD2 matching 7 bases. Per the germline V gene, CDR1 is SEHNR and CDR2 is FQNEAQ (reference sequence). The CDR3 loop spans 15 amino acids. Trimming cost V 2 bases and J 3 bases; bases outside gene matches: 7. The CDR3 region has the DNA TGTGCCAGCAGCTTACTCCAGGGAGGGATCTACGAGCAGTACTTC. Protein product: CASSLLQGGIYEQYF. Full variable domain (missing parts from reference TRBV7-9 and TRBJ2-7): DTGVSQNPRHKITKRGQNVTFRCDPISEHNRLYWYRQTLGQGPEFLTYFQNEAQLEKSRLLSDRFSAERPKGSFSTLEIQRTEQGDSAMYLCASSLLQGGIYEQYFGPGTRLTVT.

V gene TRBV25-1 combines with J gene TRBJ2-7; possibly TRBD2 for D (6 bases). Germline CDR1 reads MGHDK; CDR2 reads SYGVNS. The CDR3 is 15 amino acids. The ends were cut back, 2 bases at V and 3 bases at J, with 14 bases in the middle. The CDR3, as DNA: TGTGCCAGCAGTGAAGCGGGAAAAGATATCTACGAGCAGTACTTC. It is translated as CASSEAGKDIYEQYF.

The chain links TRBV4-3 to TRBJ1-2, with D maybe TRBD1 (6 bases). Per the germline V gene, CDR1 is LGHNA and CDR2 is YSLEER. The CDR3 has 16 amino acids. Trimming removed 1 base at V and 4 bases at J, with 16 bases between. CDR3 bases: TGCGCCAGCAGCCAAGCCGAAGAAGGGGGGGTCTATGGCTACACCTTC. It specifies CASSQAEEGGVYGYTF.

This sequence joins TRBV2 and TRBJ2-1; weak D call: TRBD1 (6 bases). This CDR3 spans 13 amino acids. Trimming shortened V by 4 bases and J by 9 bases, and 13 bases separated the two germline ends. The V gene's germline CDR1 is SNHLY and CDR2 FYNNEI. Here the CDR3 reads CASSAAGVIEQFF. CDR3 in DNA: TGTGCCAGCAGTGCGGCAGGGGTAATTGAGCAGTTCTTC.

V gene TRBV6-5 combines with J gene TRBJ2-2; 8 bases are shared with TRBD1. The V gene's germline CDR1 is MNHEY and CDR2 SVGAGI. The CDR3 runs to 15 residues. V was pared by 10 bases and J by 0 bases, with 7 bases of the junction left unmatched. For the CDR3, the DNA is TGTGCCACCTCTCCACAGGGGGCGAACACCGGGGAGCTGTTTTTT. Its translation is CATSPQGANTGELFF.

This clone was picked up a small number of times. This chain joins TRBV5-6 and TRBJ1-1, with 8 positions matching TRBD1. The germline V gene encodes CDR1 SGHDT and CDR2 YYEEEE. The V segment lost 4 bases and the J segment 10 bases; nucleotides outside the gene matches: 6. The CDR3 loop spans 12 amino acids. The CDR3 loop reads CASSHQGAIAFF. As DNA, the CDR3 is TGTGCCAGCAGCCATCAGGGGGCAATAGCTTTCTTT.

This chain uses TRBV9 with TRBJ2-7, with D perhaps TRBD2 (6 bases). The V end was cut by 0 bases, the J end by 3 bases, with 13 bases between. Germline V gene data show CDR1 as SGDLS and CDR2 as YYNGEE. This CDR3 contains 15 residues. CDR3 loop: CASSVAGTGSYEQYF. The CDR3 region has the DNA TGTGCCAGCAGCGTAGCGGGGACTGGGAGCTACGAGCAGTACTTC.

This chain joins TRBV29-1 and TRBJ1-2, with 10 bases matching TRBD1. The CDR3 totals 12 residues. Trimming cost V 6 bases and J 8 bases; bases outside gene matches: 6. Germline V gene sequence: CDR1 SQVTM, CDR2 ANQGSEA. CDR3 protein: CSVHGTGVGYTF. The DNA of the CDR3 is TGCAGCGTCCATGGGACAGGGGTGGGCTACACCTTC. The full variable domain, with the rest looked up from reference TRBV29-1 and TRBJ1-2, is SAVISQKPSRDICQRGTSLTIQCQVDSQVTMMFWYRQQPGQSLTLIATANQGSEATYESGFVIDKFPISRPNLTFSTLTVSNMSPEDSSIYLCSVHGTGVGYTFGSGTRLTVV.

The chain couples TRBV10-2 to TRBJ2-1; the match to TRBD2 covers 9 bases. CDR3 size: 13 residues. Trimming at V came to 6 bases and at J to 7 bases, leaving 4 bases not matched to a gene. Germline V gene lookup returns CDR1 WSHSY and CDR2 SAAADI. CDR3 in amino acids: CASRRLAENEQFF. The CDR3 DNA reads TGCGCCAGCAGACGACTAGCGGAGAATGAGCAGTTCTTC.

The CDR3: CASSFTGGGETQYF. The CDR3 bases are TGTGCCAGCAGCTTTACAGGGGGCGGAGAGACCCAGTACTTC. The chain uses TRBV11-1 and TRBJ2-5; the match to TRBD1 covers 9 bases. J gave up 4 bases and V 3 bases, and 3 bases lay outside the gene matches. The CDR3 totals 14 residues. The V gene's germline CDR1 is SGHAT and CDR2 FQDESV (reference sequence).

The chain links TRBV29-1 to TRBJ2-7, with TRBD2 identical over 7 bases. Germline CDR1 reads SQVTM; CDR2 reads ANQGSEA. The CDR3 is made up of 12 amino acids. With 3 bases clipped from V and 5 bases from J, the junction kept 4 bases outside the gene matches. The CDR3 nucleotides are TGCAGCGTTGAGGGGGGGTCGGACGAGCAGTACTTC. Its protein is CSVEGGSDEQYF.

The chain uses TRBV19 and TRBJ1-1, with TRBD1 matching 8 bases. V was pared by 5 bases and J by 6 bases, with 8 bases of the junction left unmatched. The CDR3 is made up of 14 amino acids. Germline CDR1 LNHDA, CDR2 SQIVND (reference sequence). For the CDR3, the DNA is TGTGCCAGTAGTGTGATCCAGGGGGCGGCTGAAGCTTTCTTT. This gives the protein CASSVIQGAAEAFF. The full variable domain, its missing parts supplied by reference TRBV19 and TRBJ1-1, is DGGITQSPKYLFRKEGQNVTLSCEQNLNHDAMYWYRQDPGQGLRLIYYSQIVNDFQKGDIAEGYSVSREKKESFPLTVTSAQKNPTAFYLCASSVIQGAAEAFFGQGTRLTVV.

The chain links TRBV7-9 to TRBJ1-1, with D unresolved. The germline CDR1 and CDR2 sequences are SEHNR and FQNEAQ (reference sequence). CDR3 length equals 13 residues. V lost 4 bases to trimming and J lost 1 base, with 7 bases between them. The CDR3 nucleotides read TGTGCCAGCAGCTGGTCAGGGAACACTGAAGCTTTCTTT. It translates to CASSWSGNTEAFF.

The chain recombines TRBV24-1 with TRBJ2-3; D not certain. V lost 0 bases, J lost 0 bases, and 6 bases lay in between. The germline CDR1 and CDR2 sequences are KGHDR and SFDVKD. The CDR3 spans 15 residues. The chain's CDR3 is CATSDLGGSTDTQYF. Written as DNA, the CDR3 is TGTGCCACCAGTGATTTGGGCGGAAGCACAGATACGCAGTATTTT.

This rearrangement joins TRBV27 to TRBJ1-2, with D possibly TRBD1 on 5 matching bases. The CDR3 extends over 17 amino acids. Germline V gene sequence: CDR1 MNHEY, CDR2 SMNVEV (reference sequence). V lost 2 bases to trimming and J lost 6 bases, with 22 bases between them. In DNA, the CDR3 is TGTGCCAGCAGTTTAAGATTTTCAGGGAGGTTTACCGATGGCTACACCTTC. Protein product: CASSLRFSGRFTDGYTF.